This T cell receptor (beta chain) was recorded in a study of untreated major depressive disorder. Study results and limitations: Findings may not generalize because the study sample was small.

This clone turned up a few times. Its antigen is as yet unknown. Produced via immunoSEQ multiplex PCR; TCRdb's table is partial and in-frame only. This sample carries some 21,000 clones, around 87% of them seen once, and the ten largest clones take about 5%. The germline V gene has CDR1 MDHEN and CDR2 SYDVKM. This CDR3 is built from 13 residues. Trimming shortened V by 6 bases and J by 5 bases, and 13 bases separated the two germline ends. The receptor was derived from a woman aged 25 to 45 in good health. What was sequenced was CD4+ T cells from PBMCs. This chain links TRBV28 with TRBJ1-2; unclear D gene. The chain's CDR3 is CASSQTSRYGYTF. The DNA for the CDR3 is TGTGCCAGCAGCCAGACCTCCAGGTATGGCTACACCTTC.